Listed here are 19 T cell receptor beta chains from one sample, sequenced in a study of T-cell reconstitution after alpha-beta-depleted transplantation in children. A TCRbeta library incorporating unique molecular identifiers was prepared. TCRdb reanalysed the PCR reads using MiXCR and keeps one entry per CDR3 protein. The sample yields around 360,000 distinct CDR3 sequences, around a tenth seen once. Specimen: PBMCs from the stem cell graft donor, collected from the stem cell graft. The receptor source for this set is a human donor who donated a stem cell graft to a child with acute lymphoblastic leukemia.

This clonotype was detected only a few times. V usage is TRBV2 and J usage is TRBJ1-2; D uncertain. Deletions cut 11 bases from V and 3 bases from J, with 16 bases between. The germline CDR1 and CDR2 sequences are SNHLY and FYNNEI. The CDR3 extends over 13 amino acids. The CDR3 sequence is CAFVGSTYYGYTF. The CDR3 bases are TGTGCCTTCGTGGGGTCCACCTACTATGGCTACACCTTC.

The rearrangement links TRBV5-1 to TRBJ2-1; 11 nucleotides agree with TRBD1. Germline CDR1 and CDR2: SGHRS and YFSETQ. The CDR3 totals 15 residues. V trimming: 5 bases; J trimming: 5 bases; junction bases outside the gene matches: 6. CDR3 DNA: TGCGCCAGCAGTTCGGGGGGACAGGGGGACAATGAGCAGTTCTTC. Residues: CASSSGGQGDNEQFF.

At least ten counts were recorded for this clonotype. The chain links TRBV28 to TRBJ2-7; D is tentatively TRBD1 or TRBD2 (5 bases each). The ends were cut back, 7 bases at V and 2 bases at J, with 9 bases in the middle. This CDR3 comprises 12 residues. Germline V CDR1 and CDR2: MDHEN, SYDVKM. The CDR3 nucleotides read TGTGCCAGCACAACGGGACCCTACGAGCAGTACTTC. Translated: CASTTGPYEQYF.

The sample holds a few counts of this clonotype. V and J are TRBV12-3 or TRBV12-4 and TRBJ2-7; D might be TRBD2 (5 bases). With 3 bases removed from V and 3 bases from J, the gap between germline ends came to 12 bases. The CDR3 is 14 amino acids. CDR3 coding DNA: TGTGCCAGCAGTTTGGTAGAACTAGGCTACGAGCAGTACTTC. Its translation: CASSLVELGYEQYF.

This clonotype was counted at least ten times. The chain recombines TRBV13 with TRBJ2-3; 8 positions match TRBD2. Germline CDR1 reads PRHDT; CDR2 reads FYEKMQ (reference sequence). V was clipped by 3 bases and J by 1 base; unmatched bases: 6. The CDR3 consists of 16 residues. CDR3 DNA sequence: TGTGCCAGCAGCTTGACGGGAGGGAGTCGCACAGATACGCAGTATTTT. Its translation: CASSLTGGSRTDTQYF. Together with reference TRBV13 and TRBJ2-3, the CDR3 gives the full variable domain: AAGVIQSPRHLIKEKRETATLKCYPIPRHDTVYWYQQGPGQDPQFLISFYEKMQSDKGSIPDRFSAQQFSDYHSELNMSSLELGDSALYFCASSLTGGSRTDTQYFGPGTRLTVL.

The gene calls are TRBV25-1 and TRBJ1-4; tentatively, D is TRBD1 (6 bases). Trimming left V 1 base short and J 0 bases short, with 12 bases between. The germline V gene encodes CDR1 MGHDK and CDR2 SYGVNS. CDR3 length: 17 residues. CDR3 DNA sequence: TGTGCCAGCAGTGAATGGGGGCAGGGAGCAACTAATGAAAAACTGTTTTTT. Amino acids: CASSEWGQGATNEKLFF.

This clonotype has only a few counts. CDR3 bases: TGTGCCAGCAGCTTAGGTATAAGGGCGGTGAGCTCTGGAAACACCATATATTTT. As protein: CASSLGIRAVSSGNTIYF. V and J are TRBV11-2 and TRBJ1-3, with D uncertain. CDR3 size: 18 residues. CDR1 and CDR2 (germline): SGHAT, FQNNGV. Trimming shortened V by 1 base and J by 0 bases, and 16 bases separated the two germline ends.

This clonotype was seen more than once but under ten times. CDR3 nucleotides: TGTGCCAGTGCCCCGGGGGTCACCTACGAGCAGTACTTC. Translated, it gives CASAPGVTYEQYF. The J gene is TRBJ2-7, the V gene TRBV7-9, with a possible D match to TRBD2 (6 bases). The germline V and J ends were trimmed by 9 bases and 2 bases, with 14 bases remaining between them. The CDR3 extends over 13 amino acids. Germline V lookup: CDR1 SEHNR, CDR2 FQNEAQ (reference sequence). Full variable domain (remainder filled in from reference TRBV7-9 and TRBJ2-7): DTGVSQNPRHKITKRGQNVTFRCDPISEHNRLYWYRQTLGQGPEFLTYFQNEAQLEKSRLLSDRFSAERPKGSFSTLEIQRTEQGDSAMYLCASAPGVTYEQYFGPGTRLTVT.

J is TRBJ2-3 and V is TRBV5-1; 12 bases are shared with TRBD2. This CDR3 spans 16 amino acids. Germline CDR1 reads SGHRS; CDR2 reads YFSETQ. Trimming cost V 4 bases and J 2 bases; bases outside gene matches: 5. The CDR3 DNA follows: TGCGCCAGCAGCCTCACTAGCGGGAGGAACACAGATACGCAGTATTTT. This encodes CASSLTSGRNTDTQYF.

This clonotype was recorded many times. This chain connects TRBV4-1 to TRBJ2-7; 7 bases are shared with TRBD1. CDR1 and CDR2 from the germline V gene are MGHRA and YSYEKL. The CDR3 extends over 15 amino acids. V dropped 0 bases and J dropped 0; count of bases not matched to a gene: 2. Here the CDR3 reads CASSQDPGGSYEQYF. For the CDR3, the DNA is TGCGCCAGCAGCCAAGATCCAGGGGGCTCCTACGAGCAGTACTTC.

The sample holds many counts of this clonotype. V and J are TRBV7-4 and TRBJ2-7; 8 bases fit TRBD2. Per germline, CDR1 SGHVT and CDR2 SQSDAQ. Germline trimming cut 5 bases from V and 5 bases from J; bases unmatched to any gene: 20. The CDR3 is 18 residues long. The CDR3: CASSLTTSTSGRSHEQYF. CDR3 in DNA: TGTGCCAGCAGCCTAACCACCTCTACTAGCGGCCGAAGCCACGAGCAGTACTTC. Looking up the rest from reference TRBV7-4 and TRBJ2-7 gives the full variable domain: GAGVSQSPRYKVAKRGRDVALRCDSISGHVTLYWYRQTLGQGSEVLTYSQSDAQRDKSGRPSGRFSAERPERSVSTLKIQRTEQGDSAVYLCASSLTTSTSGRSHEQYFGPGTRLTVT.

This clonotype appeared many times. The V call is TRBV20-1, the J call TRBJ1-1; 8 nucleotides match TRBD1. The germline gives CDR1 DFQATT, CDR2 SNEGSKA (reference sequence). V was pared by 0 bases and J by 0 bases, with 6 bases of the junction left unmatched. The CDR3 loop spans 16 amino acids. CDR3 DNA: TGCAGTGCTAGAGACGACAGGGGCCATGTGAACACTGAAGCTTTCTTT. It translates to CSARDDRGHVNTEAFF.

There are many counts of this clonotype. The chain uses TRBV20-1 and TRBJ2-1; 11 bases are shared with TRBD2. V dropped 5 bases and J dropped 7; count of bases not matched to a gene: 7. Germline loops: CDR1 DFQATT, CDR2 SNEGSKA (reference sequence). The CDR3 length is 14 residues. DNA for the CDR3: TGCAGTGCTCTCGATAGCGGGAGGGAGAATGAGCAGTTCTTC. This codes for CSALDSGRENEQFF.

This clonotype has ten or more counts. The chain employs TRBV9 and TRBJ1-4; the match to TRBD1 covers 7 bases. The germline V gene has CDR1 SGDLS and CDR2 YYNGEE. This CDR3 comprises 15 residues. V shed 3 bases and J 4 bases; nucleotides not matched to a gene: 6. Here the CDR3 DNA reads TGTGCCAGCAGCGGGTTGGGACAGAGTAATGAAAAACTGTTTTTT. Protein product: CASSGLGQSNEKLFF.

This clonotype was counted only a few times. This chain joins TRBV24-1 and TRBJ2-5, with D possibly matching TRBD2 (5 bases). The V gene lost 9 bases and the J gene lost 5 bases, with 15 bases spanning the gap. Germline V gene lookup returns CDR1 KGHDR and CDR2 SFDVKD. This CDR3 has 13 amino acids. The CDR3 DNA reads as TGTGCCACCGCAGGCGGGCTGGGGGAGACCCAGTACTTC. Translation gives CATAGGLGETQYF.

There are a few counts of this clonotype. The CDR3 is CATSRPANGDNEQFF. CDR3 DNA: TGTGCCACCAGCAGACCCGCAAACGGGGACAATGAGCAGTTCTTC. The chain joins TRBV15 to TRBJ2-1, with a tentative D call TRBD2 (5 bases). Germline V gene lookup returns CDR1 LNHNV and CDR2 YYDKDF (reference sequence). There are 15 residues in the CDR3. Trimming shortened V by 2 bases and J by 5 bases, and 13 bases separated the two germline ends.

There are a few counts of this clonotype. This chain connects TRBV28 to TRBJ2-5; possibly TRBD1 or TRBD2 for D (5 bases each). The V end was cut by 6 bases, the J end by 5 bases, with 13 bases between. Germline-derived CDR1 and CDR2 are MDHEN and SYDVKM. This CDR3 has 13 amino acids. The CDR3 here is CASRWDPVETQYF. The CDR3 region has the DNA TGTGCCAGCAGGTGGGACCCGGTGGAGACCCAGTACTTC.

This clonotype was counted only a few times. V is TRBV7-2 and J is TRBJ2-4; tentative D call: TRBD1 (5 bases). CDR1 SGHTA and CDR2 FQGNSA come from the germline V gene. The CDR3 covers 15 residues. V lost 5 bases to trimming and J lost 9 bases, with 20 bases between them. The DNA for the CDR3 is TGTGCCAGCAGCCCACGGGTTACCGCCACAGGCATTCAGTACTTC. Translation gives CASSPRVTATGIQYF.

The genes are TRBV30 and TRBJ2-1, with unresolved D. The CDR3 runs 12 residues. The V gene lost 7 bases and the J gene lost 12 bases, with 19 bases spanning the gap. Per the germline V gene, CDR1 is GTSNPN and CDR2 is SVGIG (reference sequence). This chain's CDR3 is CAYNPRAVSQFF. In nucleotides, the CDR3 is TGTGCCTACAACCCAAGAGCAGTATCGCAGTTCTTC. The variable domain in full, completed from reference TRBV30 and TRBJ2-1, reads SQTIHQWPATLVQPVGSPLSLECTVEGTSNPNLYWYRQAAGRGLQLLFYSVGIGQISSEVPQNLSASRPQDRQFILSSKKLLLSDSGFYLCAYNPRAVSQFFGPGTRLTVL.